The source of this TCR beta chain is a study of T cell repertoires in cytomegalovirus infection. Study-level background: Newly reported HLA-C-restricted and thoroughly characterized HLA-B-restricted CMV epitopes were employed. Whole-study results and caveats: In two of eight donors, the top clonotype was HLA-C-restricted CMV-specific.

This clonotype was counted many times. Its antigen remains unknown. V lost 4 bases, J lost 3 bases, and 12 bases stayed unmatched. In germline, CDR1 is SGHVT, CDR2 SQSDAQ. The length of the CDR3 is 17 residues. One entry per CDR3 protein, called by TCRdb with MiXCR from the reads. The table shows hundreds of thousands of distinct CDR3 sequences, with 30% to 35% occurring only once. The chain carries TRBV7-4 and TRBJ1-1; 9 positions agree with TRBD1. The clonotype originates from a human donor in good health (CMV status not recorded). Some clones in this sample may be carry-over from other donors' samples. Sequencing was performed on cultured PBMCs, taken from culture after CMV antigen stimulation. The CDR3: CASSSEGQGRGDTEAFF. The CDR3 nucleotides read TGTGCCAGCAGCTCCGAGGGACAGGGTAGGGGGGACACTGAAGCTTTCTTT.